This entry describes one TCR beta chain. This entry comes from a study of OX40 agonist ivuxolimab in advanced cancers. At the level of the study: Patients were around 83% male with ages about 20 to 79, mean 60.

CDR1 and CDR2 (germline): SEHNR, FQNEAQ (reference sequence). V lost 5 bases and J lost 4, with 12 bases in between. This CDR3 has 13 amino acids. TCRdb's table, derived via immunoSEQ multiplex PCR, lists solely in-frame clones and lacks some. The table has 90,000 to 120,000 clones, over 75% seen once. The chain links TRBV7-9 to TRBJ2-7; D is ambiguous. This specimen was CD4+ or CD8+ T cells sorted from blood, taken in a trial of the OX40 agonist ivuxolimab. The receptor was isolated from an adult with an advanced solid tumor such as melanoma, head and neck, liver or kidney cancer. CDR3 in amino acids: CASSPTSGYEQYF. CDR3 sequence (DNA): TGTGCCAGCAGCCCGACCAGTGGATACGAGCAGTACTTC.